The 18 T cell receptor beta chains given below trace back to one sample, sequenced in a study of early stage breast cancer tumors. Assay: immunoSEQ multiplex PCR; the TCRdb copy retains only in-frame clones and omits some. The sample carries 45,000 to 65,000 clones, roughly 78% recorded once. Sequenced sample: blood. The receptor source for this set is a person in their forties with breast cancer.

CDR3 nucleotide sequence: TGCGCCAGCAGTGAGTGGGGATCAAGGGAGCGGACTTACAATGAGCAGTTCTTC. Residues: CASSEWGSRERTYNEQFF. J is TRBJ2-1 and V is TRBV10-2, with D perhaps TRBD2 (5 bases). Trimming pared 1 base from V and 4 bases from J, leaving 20 bases between. The CDR3 is 18 amino acids. The germline V gene has CDR1 WSHSY and CDR2 SAAADI.

Turning to this clone: The identical CDR3 is also encoded by other nucleotide sequences in the sample. The chain joins TRBV20-1 to TRBJ1-1; D remains unclear. This CDR3 spans 10 amino acids. Trimming took off 7 bases at V and 3 bases at J, with 6 bases between the two ends. In germline, CDR1 is DFQATT, CDR2 SNEGSKA (reference sequence). CDR3 coding DNA: TGCAGTGTTAGGGACACTGAAGCTTTCTTT. It encodes CSVRDTEAFF.

A word on this clone: At one end the junction does not follow the germline gene, possibly because of a read error. V gene TRBV13 combines with J gene TRBJ2-7, with a tentative D call TRBD2 (5 bases). CDR3 length: 13 amino acids. Looked up from germline, CDR1 is PRHDT and CDR2 is FYEKMQ (reference sequence). CDR3 residues: CTSSLGGLPEQYF. The CDR3 DNA reads as TGTACCAGCAGCTTAGGTGGACTGCCCGAGCAGTACTTC.

The V and J genes are TRBV7-9 and TRBJ2-7; possibly TRBD1 for D (6 bases). CDR3 length: 12 amino acids. Per germline, CDR1 SEHNR and CDR2 FQNEAQ (reference sequence). With 6 bases removed from V and 1 base from J, the gap between germline ends came to 7 bases. DNA of the CDR3: TGTGCCAGCAGTCAGGGGTCCTACGAGCAGTACTTC. Its translation: CASSQGSYEQYF.

The rearrangement links TRBV5-1 to TRBJ2-7; D ambiguous. V was shortened by 0 bases and J by 0 bases, with 10 bases between the two germline ends. The CDR3 has 15 amino acids. Germline V CDR1 and CDR2: SGHRS, YFSETQ. In nucleotides, the CDR3 is TGCGCCAGCAGCTTGGCTGGCATTAGCTCCTACGAGCAGTACTTC. This translates into CASSLAGISSYEQYF. The whole variable domain, filled in from reference TRBV5-1 and TRBJ2-7, reads KAGVTQTPRYLIKTRGQQVTLSCSPISGHRSVSWYQQTPGQGLQFLFEYFSETQRNKGNFPGRFSGRQFSNSRSEMNVSTLELGDSALYLCASSLAGISSYEQYFGPGTRLTVT.

V is TRBV19 and J is TRBJ2-5, with 9 bases identical to TRBD1. This CDR3 is 14 amino acids long. Germline CDR1 LNHDA, CDR2 SQIVND (reference sequence). After removal of 5 bases from V and 5 bases from J, the junction contained 6 bases not matched to a gene. For the CDR3, the DNA is TGTGCCAGTAGTTCACAGGGGGCCGGGGAGACCCAGTACTTC. Its protein product is CASSSQGAGETQYF.

The chain has TRBV18 and TRBJ2-3; 9 nucleotides align to TRBD1. Germline assignment: CDR1 KGHSH and CDR2 LQKENI. CDR3 length: 16 amino acids. Trimming removed 3 bases from V and 4 bases from J; junction bases left unmatched: 8. CDR3 nucleotides: TGTGCCAGCTCACCTACCACAGGACAGGGGTCAGATACGCAGTATTTT. The encoded protein is CASSPTTGQGSDTQYF.

The rearrangement uses TRBV5-1 and TRBJ1-4; D gene unclear. Trimming pared 4 bases from V and 4 bases from J, leaving 14 bases between. The CDR3 consists of 15 residues. From germline, CDR1 is SGHRS and CDR2 YFSETQ. CDR3 protein: CASSDAAGSNEKLFF. Written as DNA, the CDR3 is TGCGCCAGCAGCGACGCAGCGGGCAGTAATGAAAAACTGTTTTTT.

The rearrangement uses TRBV2 and TRBJ2-3, with D unclear. Germline lookup yields CDR1 SNHLY and CDR2 FYNNEI. This CDR3 contains 13 residues. V lost 4 bases to trimming and J lost 4 bases, with 9 bases between them. This CDR3 reads CASSVRRADTQYF. CDR3 DNA: TGTGCCAGCAGTGTACGCCGCGCAGATACGCAGTATTTT.

V gene TRBV6-5 combines with J gene TRBJ2-7, with 7 nucleotides matching TRBD1. The CDR3 is made up of 16 amino acids. The germline V gene encodes CDR1 MNHEY and CDR2 SVGAGI. V was clipped by 0 bases and J by 3 bases; unmatched bases: 8. This CDR3 reads CASSYSGGRSNYEQYF. The CDR3 DNA reads as TGTGCCAGCAGTTACTCAGGGGGCCGTAGCAACTACGAGCAGTACTTC.

The chain recombines TRBV30 with TRBJ2-3, with 8 nucleotides matching TRBD2. Germline CDR1 is GTSNPN and CDR2 is SVGIG (reference sequence). The CDR3 extends over 15 amino acids. V gave up 2 bases and J gave up 3 bases; unmatched junction bases: 7. CDR3 amino acids: CAWSRIAGMTDTQYF. The CDR3 coding sequence is TGTGCCTGGAGTCGAATAGCGGGGATGACAGATACGCAGTATTTT.

In its sample, this clone was seen a few times. The rearrangement uses TRBV19 and TRBJ2-2, with D unresolved. Deletions cut 6 bases from V and 4 bases from J, with 6 bases between. The CDR3 is 12 amino acids. The germline V gene has CDR1 LNHDA and CDR2 SQIVND (reference sequence). CDR3 DNA: TGTGCCAGTAGCTGGCTCACCGGGGAGCTGTTTTTT. Translating it yields CASSWLTGELFF.

J is TRBJ2-5 and V is TRBV21-1; the DNA was not compared with TRBD1, the D call given in the table. TRBV21-1 is marked as a pseudogene. The CDR3 covers 17 residues. This chain's CDR3 is CASSFRSPPKGPETQYF. The DNA of the CDR3 is TGTGCCAGCAGCTTCCGTTCACCACCTAAGGGGCCAGAGACCCAGTACTTC.

This chain links TRBV7-9 with TRBJ1-4, with 11 bases aligning to TRBD1. The CDR3 covers 18 residues. V was clipped by 5 bases and J by 3 bases; unmatched bases: 11. Germline V lookup: CDR1 SEHNR, CDR2 FQNEAQ (reference sequence). CDR3 loop: CASSPQGTGGRSNEKLFF. CDR3 DNA sequence: TGTGCCAGCAGCCCCCAAGGGACAGGGGGACGGTCTAATGAAAAACTGTTTTTT.

V usage is TRBV6-5 and J usage is TRBJ2-6; D is tentatively TRBD1 or TRBD2 (5 bases each). The CDR3 totals 15 residues. V gave up 3 bases and J gave up 4 bases, with 10 bases separating them. The germline CDR1 and CDR2 sequences are MNHEY and SVGAGI. The CDR3 region is CASSYRGAGANVLTF. In DNA, the CDR3 is TGTGCCAGCAGTTATCGGGGCGCAGGGGCCAACGTCCTGACTTTC.

The V and J genes are TRBV18 and TRBJ2-3; TRBD2 is a possible D gene (6 bases). The V gene's germline CDR1 is KGHSH and CDR2 LQKENI. The CDR3 totals 16 residues. V was pared by 3 bases and J by 0 bases, with 13 bases between. The CDR3 DNA reads as TGTGCCAGCTCACCGGTGGGAGGTACTAGCACAGATACGCAGTATTTT. This encodes CASSPVGGTSTDTQYF.

This clone was seen a few times. The rearrangement joins TRBV5-6 to TRBJ2-7, with D perhaps assigned TRBD1 or TRBD2 (5 bases each). CDR3 length: 14 amino acids. From germline, CDR1 is SGHDT and CDR2 YYEEEE. V dropped 1 base and J dropped 3 bases, with 11 bases sitting between them. CDR3 nucleotide sequence: TGTGCCAGCAGCTTGTTTCGGGACCTCTACGAGCAGTACTTC. Its translation: CASSLFRDLYEQYF.

The chain joins TRBV7-2 to TRBJ2-7, with a tentative D call TRBD2 (6 bases). The V end lost 2 bases, the J end lost 6 bases, and 17 bases lay between the germline ends. This CDR3 region has 15 residues. Germline CDR1 is SGHTA and CDR2 is FQGNSA. CDR3 nucleotide sequence: TGTGCCAGCAGCTTAAGTGGAGGGGTTGGGGTCGAGCAGTACTTC. Amino acid sequence: CASSLSGGVGVEQYF.